This is a list of T cell receptor beta chains from one sample in a study of blood T cell repertoires in COVID-19. TCRdb keeps only in-frame clones here, not all; method: immunoSEQ multiplex PCR. The sample yields about 280,000 clones, about 85% seen once. Source material: PBMCs or T cells enriched from blood (not recorded which). Receptors were obtained from a woman between 50 and 59 years old who had recovered from COVID-19. Both conserved end residues are part of each CDR3. Fields, in order: V gene, clone size, D gene, J gene, CDR3 DNA, CDR3 protein. D genes are given only for firm matches. Some rows mark clone size as missing; the rest say once, few, many or name a class of expanded clone.

>TRBV29-1|.|.|TRBJ2-2
TGCAGCGTTGACCTGTCGGGCACCGGGGAGCTGTTTTTT
CSVDLSGTGELFF
>TRBV30|.|.|TRBJ2-2
TGTGCCTGGAGGGGCAGGGGCACCGGGGAGCTGTTTTTT
CAWRGRGTGELFF
>TRBV5-1|.|TRBD1|TRBJ2-1
TGCGCCAGCAGCTTCAGGGACAGGGGTACCTACAATGAGCAGTTCTTC
CASSFRDRGTYNEQFF
>TRBV28|.|TRBD1|TRBJ1-2
TGTGCCAGCAGGGCGCCGAGGGACAGTGGGAGTTATGGCTACACCTTC
CASRAPRDSGSYGYTF
>TRBV7-2|.|TRBD2|TRBJ2-3
TGTGCCAGCAGCTTAACGTATCTGCTAGCGGGAGGATCAGATACGCAGTATTTT
CASSLTYLLAGGSDTQYF
>TRBV7-2|.|.|TRBJ2-2
TGTGCCAGCAGCTCCCCGAACACCTTTATATACGCCGGGGAGCTGTTTTTT
CASSSPNTFIYAGELFF
>TRBV3-1/TRBV3-2|once|.|TRBJ1-5
TGTGCCAGCAGCTGGGGCGGGGGAGGCCAGCCCCAGCATTTT
CASSWGGGGQPQHF
>TRBV19|.|.|TRBJ1-2
TGTGCCAGTAGTACCGACAGAGTCTATGGCTACACCTTC
CASSTDRVYGYTF
>TRBV6-2/TRBV6-3|many|TRBD2|TRBJ2-2
TGTGCCAGCAGTAGCGGGAGGGCCACCGGGGAGCTGTTTTTT
CASSSGRATGELFF
>TRBV10-2|.|TRBD1|TRBJ1-1
TGCGCCAGCAACGACAGGGGGACTGAAGCTTTCTTT
CASNDRGTEAFF
>TRBV4-1|few|TRBD2|TRBJ2-1
TGCGCCAGCAGCCACTCCCATCTAGCGGGGGGGGACAATGAGCAGTTCTTC
CASSHSHLAGGDNEQFF
>TRBV4-2|few|TRBD1|TRBJ1-2
TGTGCCAGCAGCCAAGGAAGGGTCGGGGGGGGACAGCGAGGCTACACCTTC
CASSQGRVGGGQRGYTF
>TRBV19|.|.|TRBJ1-2
TGTGCCAGTAGGGTGGGGGCGCGTAGCTATGGCTACACCTTC
CASRVGARSYGYTF
>TRBV15|.|.|TRBJ2-2
TGTGCCACCAGCAGGGGGGGAGACACCGGGGAGCTGTTTTTT
CATSRGGDTGELFF
>TRBV30|.|.|TRBJ1-1
TGTGCCTGCACCAGGGGGAACACTGAAGCTTTCTTT
CACTRGNTEAFF
>TRBV14|.|TRBD2|TRBJ2-7
TGTGCCAGCAGCCCTTTTCCCCTAGCGGGGACTTTATACGAGCAGTACTTC
CASSPFPLAGTLYEQYF
>TRBV25-1|.|TRBD2|TRBJ2-3
TGTGCCAGCAGTGACCAGCGGGGGGCCTTCCCAGATACGCAGTATTTT
CASSDQRGAFPDTQYF
>TRBV27|.|TRBD1|TRBJ1-6
TGTGCCAGCAGCCGGACAGGCATTCGGGTTTCACCCCTCCACTTT
CASSRTGIRVSPLHF
>TRBV9|.|TRBD1|TRBJ1-3
TGTGCCAGCGCTTTAGCCCCGCAGGGGGCAGGAAACACCATATATTTT
CASALAPQGAGNTIYF
>TRBV7-2|.|TRBD2|TRBJ2-7
TGTGCCAGCAGCTTAGGGCCCGGGGGGAACTACGAGCAGTACTTC
CASSLGPGGNYEQYF
>TRBV18|.|TRBD1|TRBJ1-2
TGTGCCAGCTCACAAGAACAGGGGATGGATGGCTACACCTTC
CASSQEQGMDGYTF
>TRBV24-1|.|.|TRBJ2-2
TGTGCCACCAGGCAGGGCGGCACCGGGGAGCTGTTTTTT
CATRQGGTGELFF
>TRBV19|.|TRBD1|TRBJ2-5
TGTGCCAGTAGTGCTGACAGGGGCTCCCAGTACTTC
CASSADRGSQYF
>TRBV28|.|.|TRBJ1-1
TGTGCCAGCAGTTCCCGGTTTCGCGGAGCTTTCTTT
CASSSRFRGAFF
>TRBV5-1|.|TRBD1|TRBJ1-6
TGCGCCAGCAGCTTGGCGACAGGGTCGAGGAATTCACCCCTCCACTTT
CASSLATGSRNSPLHF
>TRBV10-3|.|TRBD1|TRBJ2-7
TGTGCCATCAGTCGGGACAGGGGCTACGAGCAGTACTTC
CAISRDRGYEQYF
>TRBV7-3|.|.|TRBJ2-3
TGTGCCAGCAGCTCCTCCGGCACAGATACGCAGTATTTT
CASSSSGTDTQYF
>TRBV10-3|.|.|TRBJ1-2
TGTGCCATCACAGACCCAGGGCCCTATGGCTACACCTTC
CAITDPGPYGYTF
>TRBV5-5|once|TRBD1|TRBJ2-7
TGTGCCAGCAGACACGGACAGGGAACGACCTACGAGCAGTACTTC
CASRHGQGTTYEQYF
>TRBV7-9|.|.|TRBJ2-5
TGTGCCAGCAGCTTAGGGAGGTTGGAAGAGACCCAGTACTTC
CASSLGRLEETQYF
>TRBV4-3|.|TRBD1|TRBJ2-1
TGCGCCAGCAGCCAAGGTAGGGGGCGTCCGGATTATGAGCAGTTCTTC
CASSQGRGRPDYEQFF
>TRBV2|.|.|TRBJ1-3
TGTGCCAGCACCCTAAGGACAGTAAACTCTGGAAACACCATATATTTT
CASTLRTVNSGNTIYF
>TRBV5-5|few|.|TRBJ2-7
TGTGCCAGCAGCTTGTCGTTCAGGGTGTACGAGCAGTACTTC
CASSLSFRVYEQYF
>TRBV11-3|.|.|TRBJ2-7
TGTGCCAGCAGCTTAGACCCCGGACGGGGTCGACAGTACTTC
CASSLDPGRGRQYF
>TRBV2|many|.|TRBJ1-1
TGTGCCAGCAGTCAAAACGGACGGGGCACTGAAGCTTTCTTT
CASSQNGRGTEAFF
>TRBV7-3|few|TRBD1|TRBJ1-6
TGTGCCAGCAGCTTAATCGGACAGGGAACGTCACCCCTCCACTTT
CASSLIGQGTSPLHF